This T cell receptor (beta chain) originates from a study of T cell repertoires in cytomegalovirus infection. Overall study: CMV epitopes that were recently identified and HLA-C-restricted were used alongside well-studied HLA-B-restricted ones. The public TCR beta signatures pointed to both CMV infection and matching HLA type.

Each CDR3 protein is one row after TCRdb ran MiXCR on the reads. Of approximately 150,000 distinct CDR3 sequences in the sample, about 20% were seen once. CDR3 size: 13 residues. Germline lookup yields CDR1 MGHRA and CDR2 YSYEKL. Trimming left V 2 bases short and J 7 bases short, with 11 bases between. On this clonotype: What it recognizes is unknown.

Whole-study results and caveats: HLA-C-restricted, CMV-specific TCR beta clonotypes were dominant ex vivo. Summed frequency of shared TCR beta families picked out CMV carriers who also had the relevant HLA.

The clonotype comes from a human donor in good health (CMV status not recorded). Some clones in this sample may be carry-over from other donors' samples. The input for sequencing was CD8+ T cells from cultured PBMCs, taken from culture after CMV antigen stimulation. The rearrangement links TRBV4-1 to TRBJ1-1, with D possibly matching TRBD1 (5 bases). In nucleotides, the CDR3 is TGCGCCAGCAGCCAACAGGCAGGGCTTGAAGCTTTCTTT. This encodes CASSQQAGLEAFF.